This TCR beta chain was sequenced during a study of T cell clusters in autoimmune cytopenias. Study-level points and caveats: Primary autoimmune cytopenia patients appeared to lack physiological T cell clusters present in healthy donors. Comparing secondary cytopenia with chronic lymphocytic leukemia showed no cluster-lack signature, apparently masked by lymphoma repertoire.

TRB amplification used approximately 250 ng of peripheral blood genomic DNA. This clonotype is deemed medium-sized by its frequency. Its antigen is unidentified. Multiplex touch-down PCR amplified TRB using TRB-A and TRB-B pools in one tube. TCRdb reworked the multiplex PCR reads into one entry per CDR3 protein, no DNA. The sample has approximately 3,500 distinct CDR3 sequences; the top ten hold 4.5% to 5%. The specimen sequenced was peripheral blood. This TCR came from a human donor with an autoimmune cytopenia or autoimmune hepatitis (not recorded which).

CDR3 loop: CSVGAAGYYNEQFF. The J gene is TRBJ2-1, the V gene TRBV29-1. The CDR3 is made up of 14 amino acids. Germline CDR1 SQVTM, CDR2 ANQGSEA.